A selection of T cell receptor beta chains follows, all from one sample in a study of regulatory T cells in long-lasting Graves disease. MiXCR was run by TCRdb on the multiplex PCR reads, yielding one entry per CDR3 protein. The profile shows 440,000 or so distinct CDR3 sequences, over 15% of them singletons. These data also featured in a second study, about T cells in Graves' hyperthyroidism and ophthalmopathy.

This material consisted of peripheral blood mononuclear cells (PBMCs), taken at new diagnosis, from a patient treated with antithyroid drugs. The source of these receptors is a woman younger than 45 with Graves disease. CDR3s include the opening cysteine and the closing phenylalanine or tryptophan. A D gene is named only where the DNA matches it firmly. Clone size is given for some rows only: seen once, a few or many times, or a class if the clone is expanded.

d_gene: NA; j_gene: TRBJ2-5; abundance: many; v_gene: TRBV11-1; CDR3aa: CASSRPNRFWETQYF; CDR3nt: TGTGCCAGCAGCCGACCAAACAGGTTTTGGGAGACCCAGTACTTC
d_gene: TRBD1; j_gene: TRBJ2-1; abundance: many; v_gene: TRBV3-1; CDR3aa: CASSRKSGGSSYNEQFF; CDR3nt: TGTGCCAGCAGCCGTAAATCAGGGGGTAGCTCCTACAATGAGCAGTTCTTC
d_gene: TRBD1; j_gene: TRBJ1-1; abundance: many; v_gene: TRBV5-1; CDR3aa: CASSLGQGANTEAFF; CDR3nt: TGTGCCAGCAGCTTAGGACAGGGGGCGAACACTGAAGCTTTCTTT
d_gene: NA; j_gene: TRBJ2-5; abundance: few; v_gene: TRBV12-3/TRBV12-4; CDR3aa: CASSFTVVPRETQYF; CDR3nt: TGTGCCAGCAGTTTCACGGTTGTTCCGAGGGAGACCCAGTACTTC
d_gene: NA; j_gene: TRBJ1-1; abundance: many; v_gene: TRBV6-1; CDR3aa: CASSDDRSTEAFF; CDR3nt: TGTGCCAGCAGTGACGACAGGTCCACTGAAGCTTTCTTT
d_gene: NA; j_gene: TRBJ1-2; abundance: NA; v_gene: TRBV9; CDR3aa: CASNGLPSYGYTF; CDR3nt: TGTGCCAGCAACGGACTGCCGTCCTATGGCTACACCTTC
d_gene: TRBD1; j_gene: TRBJ1-5; abundance: many; v_gene: TRBV20-1; CDR3aa: CSARDVTGASNQPQHF; CDR3nt: TGCAGTGCTAGAGATGTGACAGGGGCGAGCAATCAGCCCCAGCATTTT
d_gene: TRBD2; j_gene: TRBJ2-7; abundance: NA; v_gene: TRBV25-1; CDR3aa: CASISSGRIHEQYF; CDR3nt: TGTGCCAGCATTAGTAGCGGGAGGATACACGAGCAGTACTTC
d_gene: NA; j_gene: TRBJ2-2; abundance: few; v_gene: TRBV30; CDR3aa: CAWSVRLSGELFF; CDR3nt: TGTGCCTGGAGTGTACGACTTTCCGGGGAGCTGTTTTTT
d_gene: NA; j_gene: TRBJ1-4; abundance: NA; v_gene: TRBV5-1; CDR3aa: CASSLGGLEDEKLFF; CDR3nt: TGCGCCAGCAGCTTGGGGGGACTCGAGGATGAAAAACTGTTTTTT
d_gene: NA; j_gene: TRBJ2-2; abundance: many; v_gene: TRBV30; CDR3aa: CAWRRFGGELFF; CDR3nt: TGTGCCTGGAGACGCTTCGGAGGGGAGCTGTTTTTT
d_gene: NA; j_gene: TRBJ1-1; abundance: few; v_gene: TRBV13; CDR3aa: CASSYTGKAFF; CDR3nt: TGTGCCAGCAGCTATACAGGGAAAGCTTTCTTT
d_gene: TRBD2; j_gene: TRBJ2-7; abundance: few; v_gene: TRBV28; CDR3aa: CASTLRGGAYEQYF; CDR3nt: TGTGCCAGCACCCTGCGGGGGGGCGCGTACGAGCAGTACTTC
d_gene: TRBD2; j_gene: TRBJ2-7; abundance: many; v_gene: TRBV28; CDR3aa: CASSFLAGGSNEQYF; CDR3nt: TGTGCCAGCAGTTTCCTAGCGGGAGGCTCCAACGAGCAGTACTTC
d_gene: TRBD1; j_gene: TRBJ1-2; abundance: many; v_gene: TRBV7-9; CDR3aa: CASSLAGTALVLGYTF; CDR3nt: TGTGCCAGCAGCTTAGCGGGGACAGCCTTGGTTTTGGGCTACACCTTC
d_gene: NA; j_gene: TRBJ2-3; abundance: many; v_gene: TRBV20-1; CDR3aa: CSASSFLGSTDTQYF; CDR3nt: TGCAGTGCTAGTTCCTTCTTGGGGAGTACAGATACGCAGTATTTT
d_gene: NA; j_gene: TRBJ2-2; abundance: many; v_gene: TRBV3-1; CDR3aa: CASSYGPGELFF; CDR3nt: TGTGCCAGCAGCTACGGTCCCGGGGAGCTGTTTTTT
d_gene: NA; j_gene: TRBJ1-2; abundance: NA; v_gene: TRBV4-2; CDR3aa: CASSQQETNYGYTF; CDR3nt: TGTGCCAGCAGCCAACAAGAGACTAACTATGGCTACACCTTC
d_gene: NA; j_gene: TRBJ1-1; abundance: many; v_gene: TRBV27; CDR3aa: CASSRAGNTEAFF; CDR3nt: TGTGCCAGCAGCAGGGCTGGGAACACTGAAGCTTTCTTT
d_gene: NA; j_gene: TRBJ2-1; abundance: many; v_gene: TRBV5-1; CDR3aa: CASSLPSNYEQFF; CDR3nt: TGCGCCAGCAGCTTGCCTAGCAATTATGAGCAGTTCTTC
d_gene: TRBD2; j_gene: TRBJ2-3; abundance: few; v_gene: TRBV7-2; CDR3aa: CASSLGGTMQYF; CDR3nt: TGTGCCAGCAGCCTCGGGGGGACTATGCAGTATTTT
d_gene: TRBD2; j_gene: TRBJ2-7; abundance: many; v_gene: TRBV7-9; CDR3aa: CANSLGRGSYEQYF; CDR3nt: TGTGCCAACAGCTTAGGTCGCGGGAGCTACGAGCAGTACTTC
d_gene: NA; j_gene: TRBJ2-1; abundance: once; v_gene: TRBV12-3/TRBV12-4; CDR3aa: CASANLGVAGKGEPYNEQFF; CDR3nt: TGTGCCAGCGCGAACCTGGGAGTCGCCGGGAAGGGAGAACCCTACAATGAGCAGTTCTTC
d_gene: NA; j_gene: TRBJ1-1; abundance: many; v_gene: TRBV6-1; CDR3aa: CASSTGPGMNTEAFF; CDR3nt: TGTGCCAGCAGTACGGGTCCCGGTATGAACACTGAAGCTTTCTTT
d_gene: NA; j_gene: TRBJ2-7; abundance: many; v_gene: TRBV7-8; CDR3aa: CASSSRDGAGYEQYF; CDR3nt: TGTGCCAGCAGCTCCCGGGATGGAGCGGGCTACGAGCAGTACTTC
d_gene: NA; j_gene: TRBJ1-4; abundance: NA; v_gene: TRBV5-4; CDR3aa: CASSLGGTGHTGEKLFF; CDR3nt: TGTGCCAGCAGCTTGGGGGGAACAGGGCATACAGGTGAAAAACTGTTTTTT
d_gene: NA; j_gene: TRBJ1-2; abundance: many; v_gene: TRBV6-1; CDR3aa: CASSREGNYGYTF; CDR3nt: TGTGCCAGCAGCCGCGAAGGGAACTATGGCTACACCTTC
d_gene: NA; j_gene: TRBJ2-7; abundance: NA; v_gene: TRBV12-3/TRBV12-4; CDR3aa: CASHDSDYEQYF; CDR3nt: TGTGCCAGCCATGACAGCGACTACGAGCAGTACTTC
d_gene: NA; j_gene: TRBJ1-6; abundance: NA; v_gene: TRBV2; CDR3aa: CASSESFQNSPLHF; CDR3nt: TGTGCCAGCAGTGAGTCGTTTCAGAATTCACCCCTCCACTTT
d_gene: NA; j_gene: TRBJ1-1; abundance: few; v_gene: TRBV27; CDR3aa: CASSSLPGGTEAFF; CDR3nt: TGTGCCAGCAGTTCCCTCCCGGGTGGGACAGAAGCTTTCTTT
d_gene: TRBD2; j_gene: TRBJ2-1; abundance: many; v_gene: TRBV20-1; CDR3aa: CSAPNGLAGAGNEQFF; CDR3nt: TGCAGTGCTCCCAACGGACTAGCGGGAGCAGGCAATGAGCAGTTCTTC
d_gene: NA; j_gene: TRBJ1-2; abundance: NA; v_gene: TRBV18; CDR3aa: CASSLDTGYAF; CDR3nt: TGTGCCAGCTCACTGGACACTGGCTACGCCTTC
d_gene: TRBD1; j_gene: TRBJ1-3; abundance: many; v_gene: TRBV12-3/TRBV12-4; CDR3aa: CASSLRVRDRLFDRSGNTIYF; CDR3nt: TGTGCCAGCAGTTTAAGAGTCCGGGACAGGCTTTTCGACCGGTCTGGAAACACCATATATTTT
d_gene: NA; j_gene: TRBJ2-5; abundance: NA; v_gene: TRBV29-1; CDR3aa: CRSGTAYQETQYF; CDR3nt: TGCAGGTCGGGGACGGCATACCAAGAGACCCAGTACTTC
d_gene: TRBD2; j_gene: TRBJ2-1; abundance: NA; v_gene: TRBV20-1; CDR3aa: CSAPPGGTSGYEQFF; CDR3nt: TGCAGTGCCCCCCCGGGGGGGACTAGCGGGTATGAGCAGTTCTTC